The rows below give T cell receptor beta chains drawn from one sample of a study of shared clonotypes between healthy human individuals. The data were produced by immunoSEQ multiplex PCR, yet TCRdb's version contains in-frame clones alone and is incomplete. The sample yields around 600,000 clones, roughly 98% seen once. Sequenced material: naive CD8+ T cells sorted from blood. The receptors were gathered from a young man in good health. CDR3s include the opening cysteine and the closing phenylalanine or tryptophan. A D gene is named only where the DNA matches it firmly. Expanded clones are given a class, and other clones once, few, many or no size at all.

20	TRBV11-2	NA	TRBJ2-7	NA	TGTGCCAGCAGCTTAGATTCGTTGGCTTTTCAGGTGCGGAGCTCCTACGAGCAGTACTTC	CASSLDSLAFQVRSSYEQYF
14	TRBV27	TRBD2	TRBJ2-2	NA	TGTGCCAGCAGGGTAGCGGGAAACACCGGGGAGCTGTTTTTT	CASRVAGNTGELFF
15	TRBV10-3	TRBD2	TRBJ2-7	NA	TGTGCCATCAGTGAAAAGCGGGGTAGCTCCTACGAGCAGTACTTC	CAISEKRGSSYEQYF
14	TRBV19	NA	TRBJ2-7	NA	TGTGCCAGTAGTATGGTACTTTTCAGATTCGAGCAGTACTTC	CASSMVLFRFEQYF
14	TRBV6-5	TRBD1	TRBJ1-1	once	TGTGCCAGCAGTCACGGGACAGCCCACACTGAAGCTTTCTTT	CASSHGTAHTEAFF
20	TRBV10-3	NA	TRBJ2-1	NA	TGTGCCATCAGTGAGCCTGAATCAAAGGGTGGCGCCAACTCCTACAATGAGCAGTTCTTC	CAISEPESKGGANSYNEQFF
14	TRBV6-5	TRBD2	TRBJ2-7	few	TGTGCCAGCAGTTCGGGACTAGTAAACTACGAGCAGTACTTC	CASSSGLVNYEQYF
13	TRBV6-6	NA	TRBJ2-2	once	TGTGCCAGCAGTTACGTTGAGGACGGGGAGCTGTTTTTT	CASSYVEDGELFF
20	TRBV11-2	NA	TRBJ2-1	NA	TGTGCCAGCAGCTTAGAGGAGCCGGGAACAATGATGAGCTCCTACAATGAGCAGTTCTTC	CASSLEEPGTMMSSYNEQFF
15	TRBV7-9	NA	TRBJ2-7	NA	TGTGCCAGCAGCCACACAACCAGTACTGCCTACGAGCAGTACTTC	CASSHTTSTAYEQYF
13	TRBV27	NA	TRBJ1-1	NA	TGTGCCAGCCGCTATTACGTGAACACTGAAGCTTTCTTT	CASRYYVNTEAFF
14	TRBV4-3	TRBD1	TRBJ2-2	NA	TGCGCCAGCAGCCAAGGACAGGGAGTGGGGGAGCTGTTTTTT	CASSQGQGVGELFF
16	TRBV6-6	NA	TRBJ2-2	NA	TGTGCCAGCAGTCACCTTTGGCCAGGGAGTGGAGGGGAGCTGTTTTTT	CASSHLWPGSGGELFF
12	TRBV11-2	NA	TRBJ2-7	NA	TGTGCCAGCAGCTTAAACCCCTACGAGCAGTACTTC	CASSLNPYEQYF
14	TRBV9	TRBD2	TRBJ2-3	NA	TGTGCCAGCAGCGGGGGACTAGCGTCAGATACGCAGTATTTT	CASSGGLASDTQYF
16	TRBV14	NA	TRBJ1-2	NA	TGTGCCAGCAGCCAAGGGCAGGGGAGGAGTTTTTATGGCTACACCTTC	CASSQGQGRSFYGYTF
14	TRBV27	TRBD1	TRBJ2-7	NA	TGTGCCAGCAGTTTCAGGGGGCCTTACTACGAGCAGTACTTC	CASSFRGPYYEQYF
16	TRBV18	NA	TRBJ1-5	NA	TGTGCCAGCTCACCACGTGGGGAAGGGAGCAATCAGCCCCAGCATTTT	CASSPRGEGSNQPQHF
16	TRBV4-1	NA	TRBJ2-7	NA	TGCGCCAGCAGCCAAGATTTGGCAGTATCCTACAACGAGCAGTACTTC	CASSQDLAVSYNEQYF
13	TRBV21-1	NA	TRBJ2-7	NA	TGTGCCAGCAGCAAGGACAGTACCTACGAGCAGTACTTC	CASSKDSTYEQYF
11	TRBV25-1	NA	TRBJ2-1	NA	TGTGCCAGCGGAGTGTACAATGAGCAGTTCTTC	CASGVYNEQFF
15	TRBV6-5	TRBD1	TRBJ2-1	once	TGTGCCAGCAGTTACTCCGGGACAGGGCACAATGAGCAGTTCTTC	CASSYSGTGHNEQFF